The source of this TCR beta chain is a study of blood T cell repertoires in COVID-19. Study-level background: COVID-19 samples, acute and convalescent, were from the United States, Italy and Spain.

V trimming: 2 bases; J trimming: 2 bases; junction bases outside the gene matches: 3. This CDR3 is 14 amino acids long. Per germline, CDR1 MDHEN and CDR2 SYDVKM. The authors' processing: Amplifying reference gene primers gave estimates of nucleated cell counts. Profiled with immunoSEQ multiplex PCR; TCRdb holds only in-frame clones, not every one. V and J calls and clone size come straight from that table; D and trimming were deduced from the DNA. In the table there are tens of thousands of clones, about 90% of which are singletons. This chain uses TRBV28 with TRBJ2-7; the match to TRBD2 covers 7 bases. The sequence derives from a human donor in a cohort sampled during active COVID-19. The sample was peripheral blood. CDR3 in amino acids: CASSLTGRPYEQYF. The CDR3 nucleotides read TGTGCCAGCAGTTTAACCGGGAGGCCCTACGAGCAGTACTTC.